This T cell receptor beta chain was identified during a study of blood T cell repertoires in COVID-19. The protocol was immunoSEQ multiplex PCR, while the TCRdb copy is restricted to in-frame clones and leaves out a portion. Of nearly 110,000 clones listed, about three quarters are singletons. The CDR3 is 15 amino acids. V dropped 4 bases and J dropped 1 base, with 13 bases sitting between them. Looked up from germline, CDR1 is SGHAT and CDR2 is FQNNGV. This clonotype was obtained from a man aged 65 to 79 with acute or convalescent COVID-19. The rearrangement joins TRBV11-2 to TRBJ1-1; D is perhaps TRBD1 (5 bases). The sequencing input was peripheral blood. The DNA for the CDR3 is TGTGCCAGCAGCTCCATGGGGAGGGGGAACACTGAAGCTTTCTTT. Its protein is CASSSMGRGNTEAFF.